One T cell receptor beta chain is described in this entry. The authors' processing: Counts of nucleated cells, estimated from reference gene primer amplification, were obtained. Measured with immunoSEQ multiplex PCR; TCRdb has only the in-frame clones, and not every one. V, J and clone size are those of that table, while D and trimming were read from the DNA. Of about 250,000 clones in the sample, about 86% were seen once. This sample was included in a study of blood T cell repertoires in COVID-19. Study in general: From the United States, Italy and Spain came samples of acute and convalescent COVID-19. Sample material is recorded as cDNA or gDNA derived from T cells, B-cell-depleted T cells, or PBMCs.

There are 14 residues in the CDR3. Germline values: CDR1 SGDLS, CDR2 YYNGEE. V lost 3 bases and J lost 5, with 12 bases in between. Sequenced: peripheral blood. J is TRBJ1-5 and V is TRBV9; D perhaps matches TRBD1 (6 bases). This receptor was identified in an elderly man with acute or convalescent COVID-19. The CDR3 DNA reads TGTGCCAGCAGCGAAGGGGGAGGGGATCAGCCCCAGCATTTT. It is translated as CASSEGGGDQPQHF.